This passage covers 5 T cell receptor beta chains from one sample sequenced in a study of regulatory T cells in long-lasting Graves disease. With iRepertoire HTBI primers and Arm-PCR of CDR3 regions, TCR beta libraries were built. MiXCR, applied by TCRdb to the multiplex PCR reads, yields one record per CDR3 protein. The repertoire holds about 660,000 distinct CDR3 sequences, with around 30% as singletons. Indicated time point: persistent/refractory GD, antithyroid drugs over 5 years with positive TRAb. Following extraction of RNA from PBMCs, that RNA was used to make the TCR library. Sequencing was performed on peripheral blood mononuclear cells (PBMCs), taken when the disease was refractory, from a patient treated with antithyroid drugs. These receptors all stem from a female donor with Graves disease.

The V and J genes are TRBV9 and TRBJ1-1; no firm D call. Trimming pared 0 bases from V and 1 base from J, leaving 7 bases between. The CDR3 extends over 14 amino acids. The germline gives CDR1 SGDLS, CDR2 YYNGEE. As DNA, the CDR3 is TGTGCCAGCAGCGTAGAAGGCAAGAACACTGAAGCTTTCTTT. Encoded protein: CASSVEGKNTEAFF.

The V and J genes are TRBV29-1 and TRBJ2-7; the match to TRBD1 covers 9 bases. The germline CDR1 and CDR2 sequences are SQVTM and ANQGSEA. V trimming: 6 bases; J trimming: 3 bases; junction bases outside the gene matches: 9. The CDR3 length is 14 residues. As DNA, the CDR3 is TGCAGCGTCGTGAGTGGGGACAGGGACTACGAGCAGTACTTC. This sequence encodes CSVVSGDRDYEQYF.

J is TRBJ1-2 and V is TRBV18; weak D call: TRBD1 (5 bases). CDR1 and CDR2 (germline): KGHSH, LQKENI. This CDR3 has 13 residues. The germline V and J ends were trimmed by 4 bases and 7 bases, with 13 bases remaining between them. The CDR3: CASSRGERGGYTF. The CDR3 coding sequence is TGTGCCAGCTCACGCGGAGAGAGGGGTGGCTACACCTTC.

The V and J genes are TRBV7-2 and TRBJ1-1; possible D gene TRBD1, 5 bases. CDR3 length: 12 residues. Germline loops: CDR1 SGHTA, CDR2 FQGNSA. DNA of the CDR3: TGTGTCACGGGGCATCTGAACACTGAAGCTTTCTTT. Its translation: CVTGHLNTEAFF.

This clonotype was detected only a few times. The CDR3 DNA reads as TGCGCCAGCAGCAAAGGACAGGGTGCGAACACCGGGGAGCTGTTTTTT. Translating it yields CASSKGQGANTGELFF. J is TRBJ2-2 and V is TRBV5-1; TRBD1 aligns across 8 bases. The V segment lost 4 bases and the J segment 0 bases; nucleotides outside the gene matches: 5. From germline, CDR1 is SGHRS and CDR2 YFSETQ. CDR3 length equals 16 residues.